This T cell receptor (beta chain) was sequenced for a study of graft-versus-host responses after intestinal transplantation. The wider study: Tacrolimus and steroids were given for two to three years to all recipients after anti-thymocyte globulin induction. Whole-study results and caveats: Peak circulating GvH clone levels tracked with early post-transplant HvG declines. Patients who carried graft-donor T cell macrochimerism also had high graft-versus-host to host-versus-graft clonal ratios in their allografts. The recipient marrow held GvH clones, and some of them showed up first in ileum or blood.

The CDR3 totals 13 residues. Trimming took off 5 bases at V and 0 bases at J, with 4 bases between the two ends. In germline, CDR1 is SEHNR, CDR2 FQNEAQ (reference sequence). Profiled with immunoSEQ multiplex PCR; TCRdb holds only in-frame clones, not every one. Among about 130,000 clones listed, roughly 92% were seen once. A note on this clone: Its antigen is unidentified.

This sequence was found in a human donor who received an intestinal transplant. V and J are TRBV7-9 and TRBJ1-4; D is undetermined. Sample: unstimulated CD4+ T cells sorted from spleen or lymph node cells, taken before intestinal transplant. This chain's CDR3 is CASSLPTNEKLFF. CDR3 DNA sequence: TGTGCCAGCAGCCTCCCAACTAATGAAAAACTGTTTTTT.